This is a list of T cell receptor beta chains from one sample in a study of Ad26.COV2.S vaccination and SARS-CoV-2 variants. Profiling relied on immunoSEQ multiplex PCR, and the TCRdb table lists in-frame clones only, not all of them. The sample contains 430,000 or so clones, roughly 89% of which appear only once. This specimen was peripheral blood, taken in a trial of Ad26.COV2.S vaccine versus placebo. These receptors came from a person between 18 and 65 years old who received the Ad26.COV2.S COVID-19 vaccine or a placebo. CDR3s include the opening cysteine and the closing phenylalanine or tryptophan. A D gene is named only where the DNA matches it firmly. Rows may omit the clone size; those that give it use once, few, many or a size class.

clone size	V gene	J gene	D gene	CDR3 protein	CDR3 DNA
NA	TRBV7-6	TRBJ2-3	TRBD2	CASSHHRTGLAGTIVGDTQYF	TGTGCCAGCAGCCATCATCGAACGGGACTAGCGGGAACAATCGTGGGTGATACGCAGTATTTT
NA	TRBV10-3	TRBJ2-3	TRBD2	CAIATSGNSDTQYF	TGTGCCATCGCGACTAGCGGGAACTCAGATACGCAGTATTTT
NA	TRBV5-4	TRBJ1-1	TRBD1	CASSLRTGGNTEAFF	TGTGCCAGCAGCTTGCGGACAGGGGGTAACACTGAAGCTTTCTTT
NA	TRBV5-6	TRBJ2-1	NA	CASSPYVADEQFF	TGTGCCAGCAGCCCCTACGTGGCGGACGAGCAGTTCTTC
few	TRBV7-9	TRBJ1-1	NA	CASSPRGTPNTEAFF	TGTGCCAGCAGCCCTAGGGGGACACCGAACACTGAAGCTTTCTTT
NA	TRBV5-1	TRBJ2-3	NA	CASRGGAPTDTQYF	TGCGCCAGCAGGGGGGGGGCCCCCACAGATACGCAGTATTTT
once	TRBV16	TRBJ2-1	NA	CASSQSSQGLNDEQFF	TGTGCCAGCAGCCAATCGTCCCAGGGTCTAAACGATGAGCAGTTCTTC
NA	TRBV20-1	TRBJ2-1	NA	CSASFRGKFNEQFF	TGCAGTGCTAGTTTCAGGGGAAAGTTCAATGAGCAGTTCTTC
NA	TRBV15	TRBJ1-1	NA	CATGDGNTEAFF	TGTGCCACCGGGGACGGAAACACTGAAGCTTTCTTT
NA	TRBV15	TRBJ2-5	NA	CATSRDGSYQETQYF	TGTGCCACCAGCAGAGATGGGAGCTACCAAGAGACCCAGTACTTC
NA	TRBV13	TRBJ2-2	NA	CASTGTGELFF	TGTGCCAGCACGGGCACCGGGGAGCTGTTTTTT
NA	TRBV7-2	TRBJ1-2	NA	CASSLVFRAPHGGYTF	TGTGCCAGCAGCTTAGTTTTTCGGGCCCCTCATGGAGGCTACACCTTC
NA	TRBV10-3	TRBJ1-2	NA	CAISGGHSSRLGTYGYTF	TGTGCCATCAGTGGGGGACACTCTTCACGGCTAGGCACCTATGGCTACACCTTC
NA	TRBV19	TRBJ2-6	TRBD1	CASSLYGQGFGANVLTF	TGTGCCAGTAGTCTCTATGGACAGGGGTTCGGGGCCAACGTCCTGACTTTC
few	TRBV7-9	TRBJ2-3	TRBD2	CASPRPGLAGRDTQYF	TGTGCCAGCCCCCGCCCGGGACTAGCGGGACGTGATACGCAGTATTTT
NA	TRBV5-1	TRBJ2-3	NA	CASSLSNGALGHTQYF	TGCGCCAGCAGCTTGAGTAACGGGGCTCTGGGGCATACGCAGTATTTT
once	TRBV7-9	TRBJ1-2	NA	CASTPRDGKPYYGYTF	TGTGCCAGCACACCAAGGGACGGCAAACCTTACTATGGCTACACCTTC
NA	TRBV5-1	TRBJ2-6	TRBD1	CASSLATGEYSGANVLTF	TGCGCCAGCAGCTTGGCCACAGGGGAATACTCTGGGGCCAACGTCCTGACTTTC
NA	TRBV14	TRBJ1-4	NA	CASSRTLVYEKLFF	TGTGCCAGCAGCCGCACCCTAGTATATGAAAAACTGTTTTTT
NA	TRBV4-2	TRBJ1-2	NA	CASSQDQDRPYGYTF	TGTGCCAGCAGCCAAGATCAGGACAGACCTTATGGCTACACCTTC
NA	TRBV7-9	TRBJ2-5	NA	CASSQTGRGAGWTQYF	TGTGCCAGCAGCCAAACAGGTCGCGGCGCCGGTTGGACCCAGTACTTC
NA	TRBV3-1/TRBV3-2	TRBJ2-4	NA	CASSQDHKGQTILQLAKNIQYF	TGTGCCAGCAGCCAAGATCACAAAGGGCAGACGATTTTGCAACTAGCCAAAAACATTCAGTACTTC
NA	TRBV5-1	TRBJ2-3	NA	CASSLTSALSNTQYF	TGCGCCAGCAGCTTAACCTCGGCTCTTAGTAATACGCAGTATTTT
NA	TRBV7-2	TRBJ1-5	TRBD1	CASSTLDRGIGQPQHF	TGTGCCAGCAGCACCCTGGACAGGGGGATTGGACAGCCCCAGCATTTT
NA	TRBV6-1	TRBJ2-7	NA	CASSESDGGPRHYEQYF	TGTGCCAGCAGTGAATCTGACGGGGGGCCTCGCCACTACGAGCAGTACTTC
NA	TRBV5-6	TRBJ1-2	NA	CASSLALGPYGYTF	TGTGCCAGCAGCTTGGCTCTGGGGCCCTATGGCTACACCTTC
NA	TRBV4-2	TRBJ2-5	TRBD2	CASSQEGSGGIETQYF	TGTGCCAGCAGCCAAGAAGGCAGCGGGGGGATCGAGACCCAGTACTTC
NA	TRBV9	TRBJ1-2	NA	CASSAGRQANYGYTF	TGTGCCAGCAGCGCCGGAAGGCAGGCTAACTATGGCTACACCTTC
NA	TRBV7-2	TRBJ2-3	NA	CASSFVVGAADTQYF	TGTGCCAGCAGCTTCGTCGTGGGGGCCGCAGATACGCAGTATTTT
NA	TRBV7-3	TRBJ2-3	NA	CASSSDRHTQYF	TGTGCCAGCAGCAGCGACAGGCATACGCAGTATTTT
NA	TRBV3-1/TRBV3-2	TRBJ1-6	NA	CASSQERGGNSPLHF	TGTGCCAGCAGCCAAGAGAGAGGGGGAAATTCACCCCTCCACTTT
once	TRBV5-8	TRBJ1-5	NA	CASSLEKLGDGNQPQHF	TGTGCCAGCAGCTTGGAAAAACTCGGGGATGGGAATCAGCCCCAGCATTTT
NA	TRBV12-5	TRBJ2-4	NA	CASGFLEAKNIQYF	TGTGCTAGTGGTTTTCTTGAGGCCAAAAACATTCAGTACTTC
NA	TRBV18	TRBJ1-5	NA	CASSPTNQPQHF	TGTGCCAGCTCACCGACGAATCAGCCCCAGCATTTT
few	TRBV4-3	TRBJ2-2	TRBD2	CASSVELAGFSGELFF	TGCGCCAGCAGCGTAGAACTAGCGGGATTTTCCGGGGAGCTGTTTTTT
NA	TRBV11-3	TRBJ2-1	TRBD2	CASSLEWLAVSYNEQFF	TGTGCCAGCAGCTTAGAGTGGCTAGCGGTCTCCTACAATGAGCAGTTCTTC
NA	TRBV21-1	TRBJ1-1	NA	CASSLPGGDNWNTEAFF	TGTGCCAGCAGCTTACCCGGGGGGGATAATTGGAACACTGAAGCTTTCTTT
NA	TRBV5-1	TRBJ2-3	NA	CASSPLGRGTDTQYF	TGCGCCAGCAGCCCCCTGGGAAGGGGCACAGATACGCAGTATTTT
NA	TRBV5-8	TRBJ1-2	TRBD1	CASSSGQGPKVYGYTF	TGTGCCAGCAGTTCCGGACAGGGGCCCAAGGTCTATGGCTACACCTTC
NA	TRBV19	TRBJ1-3	NA	CASRHGAGNTIYF	TGTGCCAGTAGACATGGGGCCGGAAACACCATATATTTT
NA	TRBV20-1	TRBJ1-2	NA	CSASTGANYGYTF	TGCAGTGCTAGTACGGGGGCGAACTATGGCTACACCTTC
NA	TRBV6-6	TRBJ1-1	NA	CASSSLIGGGHTEAFF	TGTGCCAGCAGTTCTTTGATTGGAGGGGGTCACACTGAAGCTTTCTTT
once	TRBV7-3	TRBJ2-1	NA	CASGQSRNNEQFF	TGTGCCAGCGGTCAGAGCCGGAACAATGAGCAGTTCTTC
NA	TRBV12-3/TRBV12-4	TRBJ1-1	NA	CASSLSSGTEAFF	TGTGCCAGCAGCCTCTCGTCAGGAACTGAAGCTTTCTTT